The 14 T cell receptor beta chains reported below all come from one sample, sequenced in a study of blood T cell repertoires in COVID-19. Profiled with immunoSEQ multiplex PCR; TCRdb holds only in-frame clones, not every one. The sample consists of approximately 310,000 clones, 87% of them appearing once. Material for sequencing was peripheral blood. The source of these receptors is a man aged 50 or older with active or convalescent COVID-19.

In its sample, this clone was seen a few times. J is TRBJ1-6 and V is TRBV7-9; TRBD1 matches at 8 bases. This CDR3 region has 13 residues. The V segment lost 5 bases and the J segment 10 bases; nucleotides outside the gene matches: 4. CDR1 is SEHNR and CDR2 is FQNEAQ in the germline V gene (reference sequence). DNA of the CDR3: TGTGCCAGCAGCCAGACAGGGGTCTCACCCCTCCACTTT. Translated, it gives CASSQTGVSPLHF.

The chain carries TRBV3-1 (or the pseudogene TRBV3-2) and TRBJ2-3; 8 positions match TRBD1. CDR1 is LGHDT, CDR2 YNNKEL, per germline (reference sequence). The J segment lost 4 bases and the V segment lost 0 bases, leaving 12 bases of the junction unmatched. The CDR3 is 18 amino acids. DNA of the CDR3: TGTGCCAGCAGCCAAGATCCAGGGGGCACGGTCCGGGCAGATACGCAGTATTTT. It encodes CASSQDPGGTVRADTQYF.

The CDR3 loop reads CASSDRVIDTQYF. The CDR3 nucleotides are TGTGCCAGCAGTGACAGGGTTATTGATACGCAGTATTTT. The chain couples TRBV12-3 or TRBV12-4 to TRBJ2-3; 7 bases map to TRBD1. The CDR3 runs 13 residues. Germline trimming cut 5 bases from V and 6 bases from J; bases unmatched to any gene: 5.

This chain's CDR3 is CASSLVVGLAEQYF. Written as DNA, the CDR3 is TGTGCCAGCAGCTTAGTTGTGGGACTGGCAGAGCAGTACTTC. The gene calls are TRBV7-2 and TRBJ2-7; the D gene is possibly TRBD2 (6 bases). The CDR3 runs to 14 residues. Germline V gene lookup returns CDR1 SGHTA and CDR2 FQGNSA. V was clipped by 1 base and J by 7 bases, with 14 bases between them.

The V call is TRBV9, the J call TRBJ2-6, with 8 bases that match TRBD1. The CDR3 runs 19 residues. Looked up from germline, CDR1 is SGDLS and CDR2 is YYNGEE. V lost 3 bases, J lost 0 bases, and 11 bases stayed unmatched. Here the CDR3 DNA reads TGTGCCAGCAGCGCCAGCCCGGGACAGGAGTTCTCTGGGGCCAACGTCCTGACTTTC. Protein product: CASSASPGQEFSGANVLTF.

This clone was detected only once. The chain recombines TRBV19 with TRBJ2-2, with D perhaps TRBD2 (6 bases). V was cut by 6 bases and J by 4 bases, with 18 bases left in between. CDR3 size: 16 residues. Germline CDR1 LNHDA, CDR2 SQIVND (reference sequence). CDR3 amino acids: CASRNVGGVLTGELFF. CDR3 nucleotide sequence: TGTGCCAGTAGGAACGTGGGCGGGGTCCTCACCGGGGAGCTGTTTTTT.

In this sample, this clone turned up once. The chain links TRBV2 to TRBJ2-7; D is ambiguous. The length of the CDR3 is 13 residues. Germline V lookup: CDR1 SNHLY, CDR2 FYNNEI. Deletions cut 7 bases from V and 3 bases from J, with 13 bases between. The CDR3 DNA reads TGTGCCAGCATGCCACCTCCCTACTACGAGCAGTACTTC. Protein: CASMPPPYYEQYF. Variable domain in full (rest from reference TRBV2 and TRBJ2-7): EPEVTQTPSHQVTQMGQEVILRCVPISNHLYFYWYRQILGQKVEFLVSFYNNEISEKSEIFDDQFSVERPDGSNFTLKIRSTKLEDSAMYFCASMPPPYYEQYFGPGTRLTVT.

The rearrangement joins TRBV2 to TRBJ2-7; 14 bases agree with TRBD2. V shed 4 bases, J shed 1 base, and the junction held 6 bases outside the gene matches. CDR3 length: 17 residues. From germline, CDR1 is SNHLY and CDR2 FYNNEI. This CDR3 is CASSVGGLAGGSYEQYF. The CDR3 nucleotides are TGTGCCAGCAGTGTTGGAGGACTAGCGGGAGGATCCTACGAGCAGTACTTC.

The V call is TRBV6-5, the J call TRBJ2-5, with a weak D call TRBD2 (5 bases). This CDR3 has 15 residues. The V end was cut by 0 bases, the J end by 2 bases, with 10 bases between. Germline V CDR1 and CDR2: MNHEY, SVGAGI. The CDR3 bases are TGTGCCAGCAGTTACTCGGCAGGAGGACAAGAGACCCAGTACTTC. As protein: CASSYSAGGQETQYF.

In its sample, this clone was seen once. The J gene is TRBJ1-4, the V gene TRBV28; 7 bases line up with TRBD1. CDR3 length: 14 amino acids. V lost 5 bases, J lost 8 bases, and 8 bases stayed unmatched. Germline assignment: CDR1 MDHEN and CDR2 SYDVKM. CDR3 residues: CASSGTGELEKLFF. The CDR3 DNA follows: TGTGCCAGCAGTGGAACAGGGGAGTTGGAAAAACTGTTTTTT.

This chain uses TRBV2 with TRBJ2-3; D is possibly TRBD2 (5 bases). The germline V and J ends were trimmed by 3 bases and 5 bases, with 12 bases remaining between them. This CDR3 is 14 amino acids long. CDR1 SNHLY and CDR2 FYNNEI come from the germline V gene. CDR3 DNA sequence: TGTGCCAGCAGTGATGAGGGAGCCGGAGATACGCAGTATTTT. The encoded protein is CASSDEGAGDTQYF.

The chain is built from TRBV19 and TRBJ2-1, with D perhaps TRBD2 (5 bases). V lost 4 bases, J lost 11 bases, and 12 bases lay in between. The length of the CDR3 is 12 residues. The V gene's germline CDR1 is LNHDA and CDR2 SQIVND (reference sequence). The CDR3, as DNA: TGTGCCAGTAGTACCCATCGGACTCAGCAGTTCTTC. Its protein is CASSTHRTQQFF.

This chain connects TRBV19 to TRBJ2-2, with 8 bases fitting TRBD1. This CDR3 is built from 14 residues. V was pared by 4 bases and J by 5 bases, with 3 bases of the junction left unmatched. The V gene's germline CDR1 is LNHDA and CDR2 SQIVND (reference sequence). Here the CDR3 reads CASSTGGGTGELFF. The CDR3 DNA sequence: TGTGCCAGTAGTACAGGGGGCGGAACCGGGGAGCTGTTTTTT.

The CDR3 sequence: CASNRVSEKLFF. The CDR3 DNA sequence: TGTGCCAGCAACCGAGTTAGCGAAAAACTGTTTTTT. The chain uses TRBV11-2 and TRBJ1-4; no clear D. V lost 7 bases, J lost 8 bases, and 11 bases lay in between. This CDR3 spans 12 amino acids. Per the germline V gene, CDR1 is SGHAT and CDR2 is FQNNGV.